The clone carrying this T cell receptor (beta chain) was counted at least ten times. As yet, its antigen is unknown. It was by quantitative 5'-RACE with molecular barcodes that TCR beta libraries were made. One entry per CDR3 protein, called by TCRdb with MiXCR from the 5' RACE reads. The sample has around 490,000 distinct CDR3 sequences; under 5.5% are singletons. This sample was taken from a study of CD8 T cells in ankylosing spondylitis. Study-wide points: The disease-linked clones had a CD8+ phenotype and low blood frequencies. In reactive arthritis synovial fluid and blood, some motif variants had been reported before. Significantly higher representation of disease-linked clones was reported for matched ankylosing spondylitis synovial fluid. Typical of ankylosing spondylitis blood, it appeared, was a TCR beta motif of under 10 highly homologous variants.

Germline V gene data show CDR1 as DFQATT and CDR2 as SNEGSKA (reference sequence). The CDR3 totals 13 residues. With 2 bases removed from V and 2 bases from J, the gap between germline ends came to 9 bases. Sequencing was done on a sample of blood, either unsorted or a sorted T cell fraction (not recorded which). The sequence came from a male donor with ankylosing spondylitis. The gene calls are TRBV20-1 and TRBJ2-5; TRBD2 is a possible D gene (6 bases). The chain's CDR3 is CSARLAGQETQYF. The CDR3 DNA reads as TGCAGTGCTAGACTGGCGGGGCAAGAGACCCAGTACTTC.